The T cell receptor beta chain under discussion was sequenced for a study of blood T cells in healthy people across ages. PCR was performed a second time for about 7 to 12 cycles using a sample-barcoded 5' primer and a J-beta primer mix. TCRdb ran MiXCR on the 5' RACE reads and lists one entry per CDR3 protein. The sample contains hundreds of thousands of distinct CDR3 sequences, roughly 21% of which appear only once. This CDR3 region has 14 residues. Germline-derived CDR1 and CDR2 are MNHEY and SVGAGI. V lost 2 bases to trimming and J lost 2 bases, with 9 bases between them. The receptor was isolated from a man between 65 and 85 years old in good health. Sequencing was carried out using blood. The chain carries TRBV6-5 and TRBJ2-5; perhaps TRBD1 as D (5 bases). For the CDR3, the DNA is TGTGCCAGCAGTTACGACAGAACGCAAGAGACCCAGTACTTC. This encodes CASSYDRTQETQYF.